The T cell receptor beta chain under discussion was sequenced for a study of shared clonotypes between healthy human individuals. Germline CDR1 reads LGHNA; CDR2 reads YNFKEQ. The CDR3 is 16 residues long. V was trimmed by 6 bases and J by 0 bases, leaving 15 bases between them. Study findings and constraints: With a few donors compared, around 4.7% of naive CD4 clonotypes were shared. Naive subsets typically showed greater estimated richness than memory subsets.

CD8 cells regarded as naive lacked CD45RO, were positively chosen for CCR7, and omitted terminally differentiated effector memory CD45RA+ cells. Donors were Caucasian adults residing in Nashville, Tennessee, USA. This clone was counted a single time. Antigen: not known. Method: immunoSEQ multiplex PCR; TCRdb's copy keeps in-frame clones and lacks some. The sample lists roughly 2.1 million clones, approximately 94% occurring once. The TCR sequence derives from a man younger than 30 in good health. Some clones in this sample may be carry-over from other donors' samples. V is TRBV4-2 and J is TRBJ1-5; the D gene is possibly TRBD1 (5 bases). Sequenced input: naive CD8+ T cells from PBMCs. This chain's CDR3 is CASRISTANSNQPQHF. CDR3 sequence (DNA): TGTGCCAGCAGAATTTCGACAGCGAATAGCAATCAGCCCCAGCATTTT.